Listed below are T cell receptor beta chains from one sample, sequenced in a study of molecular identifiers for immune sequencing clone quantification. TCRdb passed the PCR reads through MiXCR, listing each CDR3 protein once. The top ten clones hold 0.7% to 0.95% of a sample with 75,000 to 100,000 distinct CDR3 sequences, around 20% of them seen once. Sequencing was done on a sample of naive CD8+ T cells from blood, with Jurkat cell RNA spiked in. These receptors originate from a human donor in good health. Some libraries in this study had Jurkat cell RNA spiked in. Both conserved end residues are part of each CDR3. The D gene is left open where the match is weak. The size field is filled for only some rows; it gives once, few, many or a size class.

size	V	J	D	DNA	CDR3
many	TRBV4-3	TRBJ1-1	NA	TGCGCCAGCAGCCAAGATCGGATGAACACTGAAGCTTTCTTT	CASSQDRMNTEAFF
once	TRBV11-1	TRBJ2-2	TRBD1	TGTGCCAGCGGCCCAACCGGGACAGGGTCGGGCACCGGGGAGCTGTTTTTT	CASGPTGTGSGTGELFF
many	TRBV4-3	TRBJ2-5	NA	TGCGCCAGCAGCCAAGATCTTTCGGAGACCCAGTACTTC	CASSQDLSETQYF
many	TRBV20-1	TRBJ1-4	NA	TGCAGTGCTAGAGAGAGGACCGCTGCAACTAATGAAAAACTGTTTTTT	CSARERTAATNEKLFF
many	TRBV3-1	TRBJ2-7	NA	TGTGCCAGCAGCCCCGCCCCGGGAAGCTCCTACGAGCAGTACTTC	CASSPAPGSSYEQYF
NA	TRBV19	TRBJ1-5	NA	TGTGCCAGTAGTATCGACGGGAAAGGCAATCAGCCCCAGCATTTT	CASSIDGKGNQPQHF
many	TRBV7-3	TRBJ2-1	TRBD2	TGTGCCAGCAGCTACGGTGGGACTAGCTACTCCGAGCAGTTCTTC	CASSYGGTSYSEQFF
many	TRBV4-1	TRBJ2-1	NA	TGCGCCAGCAGCCAAGAATATAGGCCTGAGCAGTTCTTC	CASSQEYRPEQFF
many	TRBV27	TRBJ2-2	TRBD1	TGTGCCACCAAAGTACGGGACAGGGGGCAGTTGTACACCGGGGAGCTGTTTTTT	CATKVRDRGQLYTGELFF
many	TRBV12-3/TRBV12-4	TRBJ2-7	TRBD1	TGTGCCAGCAGTTTTCCCGGGACAGGGAACGAGCAGTACTTC	CASSFPGTGNEQYF
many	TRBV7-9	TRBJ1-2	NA	TGTGCCAGCAGCGATAAGTCGCTATATGGCTACACCTTC	CASSDKSLYGYTF
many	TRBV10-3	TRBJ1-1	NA	TGTGCCATCAGTGCCGGGAGACAGGCGAACACTGAAGCTTTCTTT	CAISAGRQANTEAFF
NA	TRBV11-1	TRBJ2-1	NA	TGTGCCAGCAGCCCCCCTAGTAGGTCCTACAATGAGCAGTTCTTC	CASSPPSRSYNEQFF
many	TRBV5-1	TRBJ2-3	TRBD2	TGCGCCAGCAGCCTCGGGACTAGCGGGAGTATCACAGATACGCAGTATTTT	CASSLGTSGSITDTQYF
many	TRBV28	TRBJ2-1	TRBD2	TGTGCCAGCAGCCCTCCGGGGCGGGAGGGTTACAATGAGCAGTTCTTC	CASSPPGREGYNEQFF
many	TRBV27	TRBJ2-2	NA	TGTGCCAGCAGTTTACTCACCGGGGAGCTGTTTTTT	CASSLLTGELFF
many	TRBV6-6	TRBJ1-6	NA	TGTGCCAGCAGTTACTCCGAACCCTCCTATAATTCACCCCTCCACTTT	CASSYSEPSYNSPLHF
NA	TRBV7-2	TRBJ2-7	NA	TGTGCCAGCAGCTTAGGACAGACCCTATTTCGTGAGCAGTACTTC	CASSLGQTLFREQYF
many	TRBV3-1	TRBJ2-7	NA	TGTGCCAGCAGCCAAGATCTGGGTAGCGAGCCCGGGCTACGGCAGTACTTC	CASSQDLGSEPGLRQYF
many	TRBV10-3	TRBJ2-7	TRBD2	TGTGCCATCAGTGCGCCCGGGACTAGCGGGGTGCAGTACTTC	CAISAPGTSGVQYF
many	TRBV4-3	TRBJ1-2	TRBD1	TGCGCCAGCAGCCAAGATTGGGGACAGACCTACTATGGCTACACCTTC	CASSQDWGQTYYGYTF
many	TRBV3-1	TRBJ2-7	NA	TGTGCCAGCAGCCAAGAGGATAGTTTCTCCTACGAGCAGTACTTC	CASSQEDSFSYEQYF
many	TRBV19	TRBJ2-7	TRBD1	TGTGCCAGTAGTCCAACGGGACAGGGGTGGTACGAGCAGTACTTC	CASSPTGQGWYEQYF
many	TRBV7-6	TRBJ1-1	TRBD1	TGTGCCAGCAGCCAATGGGACAGGGGGATGGACACTGAAGCTTTCTTT	CASSQWDRGMDTEAFF
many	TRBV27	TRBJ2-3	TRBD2	TGTGCCAGCAGTTTATGGGGGGGGAGTACGAGTCCCACAGATACGCAGTATTTT	CASSLWGGSTSPTDTQYF
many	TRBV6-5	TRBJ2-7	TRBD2	TGTGCCAGCAGTTACGCGCGGGGGTTATACGAGCAGTACTTC	CASSYARGLYEQYF
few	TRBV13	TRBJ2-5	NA	TGTGCCAGCAGCGGCCTGCCCCCACAAGAGACCCAGTACTTC	CASSGLPPQETQYF
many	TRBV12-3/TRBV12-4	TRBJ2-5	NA	TGTGCCAGCAGTCAGGGCTCAGGAGAGACCCAGTACTTC	CASSQGSGETQYF
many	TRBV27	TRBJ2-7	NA	TGTGCCAGCAGTTCCGCTGGTAGCGAGCAGTACTTC	CASSSAGSEQYF
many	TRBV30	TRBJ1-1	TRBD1	TGTGCCTGCCCAAGGGGGACAGGGTATGCTGAAGCTTTCTTT	CACPRGTGYAEAFF
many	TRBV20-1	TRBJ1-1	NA	TGCAGTGCTAGAGGGGGGGGAGGTAACACTGAAGCTTTCTTT	CSARGGGGNTEAFF
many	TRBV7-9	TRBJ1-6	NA	TGTGCCAGCAGCTTAGCTAATTCACCCCTCCACTTT	CASSLANSPLHF
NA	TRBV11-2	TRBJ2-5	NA	TGTGCCAGCAGCTGGGCGCCCAAGGGCGGAGATGATCAAGAGACCCAGTACTTC	CASSWAPKGGDDQETQYF
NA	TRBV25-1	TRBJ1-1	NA	TGTGCCAGCAGTGGCGGGGGCGACGATACTGAAGCTTCCTTT	CASSGGGDDTEASF
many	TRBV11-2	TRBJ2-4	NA	TGTGCCAGCAGCTCTTGGGGCGTTCAGTACTTC	CASSSWGVQYF
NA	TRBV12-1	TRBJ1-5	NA	TGTGCCAGCAGGGTTGAAAGACCCCAGCATTTT	CASRVERPQHF
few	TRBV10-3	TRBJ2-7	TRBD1	TGTGCCATCCGGACAGGGGAAACTTACGAGCAGTACTTC	CAIRTGETYEQYF
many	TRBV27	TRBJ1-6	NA	TGTGCCAGCAGTTTTGCCGGTAATTCACCCCTCCACTTT	CASSFAGNSPLHF
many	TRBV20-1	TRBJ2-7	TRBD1	TGCAGTGCTTCACCCTGGGGGACAGGGCCAGCCTACGAGCAGTACTTC	CSASPWGTGPAYEQYF
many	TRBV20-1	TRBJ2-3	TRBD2	TGCAGTGCTCGGACTAGCGGCACAGATACGCAGTATTTT	CSARTSGTDTQYF
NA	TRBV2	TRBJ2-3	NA	TGTGCCGGTACCCCCCTGGGGGTTACTAGCACAGACACGCAGTATTTT	CAGTPLGVTSTDTQYF
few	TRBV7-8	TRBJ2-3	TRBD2	TGTGCCAGCAGCTTAGCCCCCGGACTAGCGGGGGAATCGGTACCAGATACGCAGTATTTT	CASSLAPGLAGESVPDTQYF
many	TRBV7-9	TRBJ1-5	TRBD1	TGTGCCAGCAGCCGCTCACAGGGGGCGCGGAGTCAGCCCCAGCATTTT	CASSRSQGARSQPQHF
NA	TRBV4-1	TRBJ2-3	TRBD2	TGCGCCAGCAGAATGGAGATCGCGGGGGGGCCGGCAGATACGCAGTATTTT	CASRMEIAGGPADTQYF
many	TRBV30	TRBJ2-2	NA	TGTGCCTGGAGCCTGGGGGGCGGAGGGCTGTTTTTT	CAWSLGGGGLFF
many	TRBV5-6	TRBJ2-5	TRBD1	TGTGCCAGCAGCTTGAACCCGGACAGGGGCCACCAAGAGACCCAGTACTTC	CASSLNPDRGHQETQYF
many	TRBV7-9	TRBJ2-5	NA	TGTGCCAGCAGCCCACAGGGTAGCCAAGAGACCCAGTACTTC	CASSPQGSQETQYF
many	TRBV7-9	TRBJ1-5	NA	TGTGCCAGCAGCACGACCGATGGGTCGGGCGGGGAGCCCCAGCATTTT	CASSTTDGSGGEPQHF
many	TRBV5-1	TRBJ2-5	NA	TGCGCCAGCAGCTTAATCGCCGGTGAGACCCAGTACTTC	CASSLIAGETQYF
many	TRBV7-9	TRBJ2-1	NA	TGTGCCAGCAGCTCTCCGGCTAGCCGCTACAATGAGCAGTTCTTC	CASSSPASRYNEQFF
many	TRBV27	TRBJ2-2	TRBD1	TGTGCCAGCAGTCCTCCGGGACAGGGGTATTTCCAGAACACCGGGGAGCTGTTTTTT	CASSPPGQGYFQNTGELFF
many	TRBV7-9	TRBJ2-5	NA	TGTGCCAGCAGCTTTCAGGCACAAGAGACCCAGTACTTC	CASSFQAQETQYF
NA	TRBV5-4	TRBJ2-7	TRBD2	TGTGCCAGCAGCCAACTAGCGGGAGGGACCTACGAGCAGTACTTC	CASSQLAGGTYEQYF
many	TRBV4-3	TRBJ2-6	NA	TGCGCCAGCAGCCAAGATCGGCGGGGCACTGGGGCCAACGTCCTGACTTTC	CASSQDRRGTGANVLTF
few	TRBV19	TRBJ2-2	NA	TGTGCCAGTAGACTGTCGAACACCGGGGAGCTGTTTTTT	CASRLSNTGELFF
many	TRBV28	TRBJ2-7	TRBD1	TGTGCCAGCAGTTTACCCCGACAGGGGTCCTACGAGCAGTACTTC	CASSLPRQGSYEQYF